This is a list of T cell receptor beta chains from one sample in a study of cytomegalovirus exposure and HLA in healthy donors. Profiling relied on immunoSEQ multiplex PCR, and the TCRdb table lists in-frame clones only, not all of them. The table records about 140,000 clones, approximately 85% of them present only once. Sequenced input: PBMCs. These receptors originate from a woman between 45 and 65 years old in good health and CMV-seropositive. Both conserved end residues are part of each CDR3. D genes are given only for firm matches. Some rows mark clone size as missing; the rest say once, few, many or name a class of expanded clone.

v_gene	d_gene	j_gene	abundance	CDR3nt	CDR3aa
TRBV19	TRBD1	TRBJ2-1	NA	TGTGCCAGTATGAGGCAGGGGGCCGGAGGTGAGCAGTTCTTC	CASMRQGAGGEQFF
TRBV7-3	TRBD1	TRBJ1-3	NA	TGTGCCAGCAGCTTAAAGGGGGCCAACTCTGGAAACACCATATATTTT	CASSLKGANSGNTIYF
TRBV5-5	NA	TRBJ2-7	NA	TGTGCCAGCAGCTCCGCTCCGGGCTACGAGCAGTACTTC	CASSSAPGYEQYF
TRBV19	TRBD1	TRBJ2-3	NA	TGTGCCAGTAGTATTAGGGGGCTGACAGATACGCAGTATTTT	CASSIRGLTDTQYF
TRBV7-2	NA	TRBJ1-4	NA	TGTGCCAGCAGCTTAGGCCCAGGGGTAAATGAAAAACTGTTTTTT	CASSLGPGVNEKLFF
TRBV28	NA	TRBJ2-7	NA	TGTGCCAGCACCCCGACAGTCTCCTACGAGCAGTACTTC	CASTPTVSYEQYF
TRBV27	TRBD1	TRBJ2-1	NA	TGTGCCAGCAGACCCGGGACAGGGCTAAGCAATGAGCAGTTCTTC	CASRPGTGLSNEQFF
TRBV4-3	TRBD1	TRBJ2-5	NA	TGCGTCAGCAGCCAATCAGGGGGCGCCCAGTACTTC	CVSSQSGGAQYF
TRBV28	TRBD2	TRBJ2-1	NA	TGTGCCAGCAGCCCCGGACTAGCGACTAATGAGCAGTTCTTC	CASSPGLATNEQFF
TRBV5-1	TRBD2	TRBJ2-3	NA	TGCGCCAGCAGCTTCCTCCCCCAACTAGCGGGGCTCACAGATACGCAGTATTTT	CASSFLPQLAGLTDTQYF
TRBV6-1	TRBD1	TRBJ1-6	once	TGTGCCAGCAGTGGGACCTCGGACAGGGTGATTTCACCCCTCCACTTT	CASSGTSDRVISPLHF
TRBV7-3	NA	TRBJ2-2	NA	TGTGCCAGCAGCGTCTACCTTAGAGAAGCGAACACCGGGGAGCTGTTTTTT	CASSVYLREANTGELFF
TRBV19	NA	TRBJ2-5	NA	TGTGCCAGTAGTATAGGTCCAGGTATTGGCCAAGAGACCCAGTACTTC	CASSIGPGIGQETQYF
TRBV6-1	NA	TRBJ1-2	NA	TGTGCCAGCATCCCGACCCCGACAGCATATGGCTACACCTTC	CASIPTPTAYGYTF
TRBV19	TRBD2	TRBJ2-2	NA	TGTGCCAGTAGTCGGACTAGCGGGAGGAGGGGCACCGGGGAGCTGTTTTTT	CASSRTSGRRGTGELFF
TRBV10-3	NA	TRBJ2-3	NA	TGTGCCATCAGTGACCGGAGCGGAGCAGATACGCAGTATTTT	CAISDRSGADTQYF
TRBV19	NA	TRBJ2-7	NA	TGTGCCAGTAGTTCTGACAGCTACGAGCAGTACTTC	CASSSDSYEQYF
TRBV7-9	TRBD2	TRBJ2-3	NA	TGTGCCAGCAGCTTGGGACTAGCGGGGGGCACAGATACGCAGTATTTT	CASSLGLAGGTDTQYF
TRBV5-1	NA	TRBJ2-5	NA	TGCGCCAGCAGCTTGGCCCAGGGAATGGAGACCCAGTACTTC	CASSLAQGMETQYF
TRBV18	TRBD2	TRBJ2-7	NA	TGTGCCAGCTCACCTAGCGGGAGTCCCTACGAGCAGTACTTC	CASSPSGSPYEQYF
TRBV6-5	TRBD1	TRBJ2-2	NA	TGTGCCAGCAGTTACGGACAGGGGAGGGTCGGGGAGCTGTTTTTT	CASSYGQGRVGELFF
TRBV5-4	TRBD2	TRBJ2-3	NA	TGTGCCAGCAGCTTGGCGGGACTAGCGGGAGGGGAGACAGATACGCAGTATTTT	CASSLAGLAGGETDTQYF